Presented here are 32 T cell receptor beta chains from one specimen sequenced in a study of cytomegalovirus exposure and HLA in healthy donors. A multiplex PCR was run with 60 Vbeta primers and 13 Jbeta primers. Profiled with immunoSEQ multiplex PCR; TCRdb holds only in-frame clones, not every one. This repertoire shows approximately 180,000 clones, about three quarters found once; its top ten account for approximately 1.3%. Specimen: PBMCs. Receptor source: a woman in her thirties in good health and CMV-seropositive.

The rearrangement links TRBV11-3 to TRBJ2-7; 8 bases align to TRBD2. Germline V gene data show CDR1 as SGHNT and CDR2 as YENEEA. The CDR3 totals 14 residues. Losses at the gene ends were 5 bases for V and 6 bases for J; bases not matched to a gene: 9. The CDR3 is CASSPGRATVEQYF. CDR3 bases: TGTGCCAGCAGCCCCGGGAGGGCCACGGTCGAGCAGTACTTC.

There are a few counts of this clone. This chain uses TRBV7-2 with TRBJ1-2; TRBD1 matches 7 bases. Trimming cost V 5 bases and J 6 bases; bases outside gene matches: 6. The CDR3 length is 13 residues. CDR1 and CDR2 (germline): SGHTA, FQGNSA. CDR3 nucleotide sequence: TGTGCCAGCAGCCCTGACAGGGCCAATGGCTACACCTTC. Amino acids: CASSPDRANGYTF.

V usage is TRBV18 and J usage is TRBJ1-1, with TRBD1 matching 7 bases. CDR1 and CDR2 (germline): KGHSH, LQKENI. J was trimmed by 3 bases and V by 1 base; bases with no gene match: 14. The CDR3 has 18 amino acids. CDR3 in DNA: TGTGCCAGCTCACCACGAAGGGACAGCCTACTGGGGGACACTGAAGCTTTCTTT. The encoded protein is CASSPRRDSLLGDTEAFF.

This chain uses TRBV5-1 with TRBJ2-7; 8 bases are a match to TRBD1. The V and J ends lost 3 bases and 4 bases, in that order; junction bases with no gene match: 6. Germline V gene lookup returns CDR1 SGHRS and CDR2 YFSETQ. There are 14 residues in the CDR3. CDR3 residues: CASSSGQVDYEQYF. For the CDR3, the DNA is TGCGCCAGCAGCTCGGGACAGGTGGATTACGAGCAGTACTTC.

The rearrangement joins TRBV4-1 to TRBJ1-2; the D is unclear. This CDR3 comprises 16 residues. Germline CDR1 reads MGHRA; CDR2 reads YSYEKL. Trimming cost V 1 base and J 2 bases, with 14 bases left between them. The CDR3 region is CASSQVTGTVNYGYTF. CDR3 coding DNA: TGCGCCAGCAGCCAAGTTACGGGAACAGTGAACTATGGCTACACCTTC.

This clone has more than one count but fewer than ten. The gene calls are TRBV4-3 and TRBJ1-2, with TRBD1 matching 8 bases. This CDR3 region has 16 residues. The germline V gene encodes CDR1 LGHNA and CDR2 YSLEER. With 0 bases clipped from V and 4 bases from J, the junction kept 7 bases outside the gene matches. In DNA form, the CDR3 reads TGCGCCAGCAGCCAAGATCATACAGGGGGGTTCTATGGCTACACCTTC. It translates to CASSQDHTGGFYGYTF.

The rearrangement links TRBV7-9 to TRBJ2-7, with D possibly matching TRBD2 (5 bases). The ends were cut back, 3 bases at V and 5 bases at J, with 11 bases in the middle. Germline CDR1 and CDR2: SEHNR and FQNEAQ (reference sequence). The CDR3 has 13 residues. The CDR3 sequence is CASSFGSGNEQYF. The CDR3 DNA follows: TGTGCCAGCAGCTTTGGCAGCGGAAACGAGCAGTACTTC.

This CDR3 reads CSVGGLAGVYEQYF. The CDR3 DNA follows: TGCAGCGTTGGCGGGCTAGCGGGAGTCTACGAGCAGTACTTC. J is TRBJ2-7 and V is TRBV29-1; 10 bases line up with TRBD2. This CDR3 region has 14 residues. CDR1 and CDR2 (germline): SQVTM, ANQGSEA. J gave up 3 bases and V 4 bases, and 6 bases lay outside the gene matches.

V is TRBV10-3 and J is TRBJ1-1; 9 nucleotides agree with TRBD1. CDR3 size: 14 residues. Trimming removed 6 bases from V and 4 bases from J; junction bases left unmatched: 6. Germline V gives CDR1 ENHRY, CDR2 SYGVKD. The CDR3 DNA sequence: TGTGCCATCAGCGGACAGGGGTACGGCACTGAAGCTTTCTTT. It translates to CAISGQGYGTEAFF.

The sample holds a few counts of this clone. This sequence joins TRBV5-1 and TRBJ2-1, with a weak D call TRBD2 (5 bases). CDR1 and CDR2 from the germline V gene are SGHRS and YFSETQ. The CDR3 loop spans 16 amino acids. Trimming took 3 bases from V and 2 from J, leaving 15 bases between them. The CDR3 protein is CASSYYASGTYNEQFF. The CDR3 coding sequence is TGCGCCAGCAGCTATTACGCAAGCGGCACCTACAATGAGCAGTTCTTC.

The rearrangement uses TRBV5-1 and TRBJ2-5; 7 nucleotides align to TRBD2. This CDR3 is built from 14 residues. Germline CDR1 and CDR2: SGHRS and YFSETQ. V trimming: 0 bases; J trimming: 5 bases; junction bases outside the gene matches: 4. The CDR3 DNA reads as TGCGCCAGCAGCTTGGATTTGGGAGGGGAGACCCAGTACTTC. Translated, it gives CASSLDLGGETQYF.

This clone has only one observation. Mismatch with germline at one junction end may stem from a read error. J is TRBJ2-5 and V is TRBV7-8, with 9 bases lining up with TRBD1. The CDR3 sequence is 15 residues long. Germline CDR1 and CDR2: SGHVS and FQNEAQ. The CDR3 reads CASSSRTGAQGTQYF. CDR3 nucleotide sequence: TGTGCCAGCAGCTCGAGGACAGGGGCGCAAGGGACCCAGTACTTC.

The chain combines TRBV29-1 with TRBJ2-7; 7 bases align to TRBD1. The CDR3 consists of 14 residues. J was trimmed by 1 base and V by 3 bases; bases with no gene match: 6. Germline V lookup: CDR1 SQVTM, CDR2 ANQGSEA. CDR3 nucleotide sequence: TGCAGCGTTGAGCAGGGGGACGGATCCTACGAGCAGTACTTC. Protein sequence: CSVEQGDGSYEQYF.

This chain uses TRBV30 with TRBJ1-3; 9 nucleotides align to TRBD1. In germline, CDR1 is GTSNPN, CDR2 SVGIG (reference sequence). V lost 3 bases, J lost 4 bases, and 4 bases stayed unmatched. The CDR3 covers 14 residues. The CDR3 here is CAWSPGTGGNTIYF. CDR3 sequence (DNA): TGTGCCTGGAGCCCCGGGACAGGGGGAAACACCATATATTTT.

CDR3 sequence: CASSYPKAGGETQYF. The CDR3 DNA follows: TGTGCCAGCAGTTACCCTAAAGCGGGAGGGGAGACCCAGTACTTC. The chain carries TRBV6-5 and TRBJ2-5, with 10 bases identical to TRBD2. CDR3 length equals 15 residues. V lost 2 bases to trimming and J lost 5 bases; unmatched junction nucleotides: 5. CDR1 and CDR2 from the germline V gene are MNHEY and SVGAGI.

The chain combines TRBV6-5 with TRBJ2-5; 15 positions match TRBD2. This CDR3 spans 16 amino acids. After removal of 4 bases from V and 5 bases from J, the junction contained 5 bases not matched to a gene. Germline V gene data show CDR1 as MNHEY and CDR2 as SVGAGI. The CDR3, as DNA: TGTGCCAGCAGTTTCGGACTAGCGGGAGGGGGGGAGACCCAGTACTTC. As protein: CASSFGLAGGGETQYF.

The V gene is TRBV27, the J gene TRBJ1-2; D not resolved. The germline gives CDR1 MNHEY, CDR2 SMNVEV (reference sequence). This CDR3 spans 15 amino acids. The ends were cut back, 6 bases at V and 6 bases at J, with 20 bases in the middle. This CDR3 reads CASRPLVVGLDGYTF. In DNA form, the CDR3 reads TGTGCCAGCAGACCCCTAGTAGTCGGCTTGGATGGCTACACCTTC.

CDR3 residues: CASSLVHSSYGNTEAFF. The CDR3 coding sequence is TGTGCCAGCAGCTTAGTTCATTCTTCATACGGGAACACTGAAGCTTTCTTT. J is TRBJ1-1 and V is TRBV7-8; no firm D call. The CDR3 runs 17 residues. The germline V gene encodes CDR1 SGHVS and CDR2 FQNEAQ. Trimming removed 1 base at V and 1 base at J, with 16 bases between.

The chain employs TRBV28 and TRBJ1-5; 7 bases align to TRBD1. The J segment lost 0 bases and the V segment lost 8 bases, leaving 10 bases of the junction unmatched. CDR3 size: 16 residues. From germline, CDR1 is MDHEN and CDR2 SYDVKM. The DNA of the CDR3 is TGTGCCAGCCCCAAATCCACAGGGGATAGCAATCAGCCCCAGCATTTT. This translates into CASPKSTGDSNQPQHF. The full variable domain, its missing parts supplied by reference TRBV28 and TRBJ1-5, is DVKVTQSSRYLVKRTGEKVFLECVQDMDHENMFWYRQDPGLGLRLIYFSYDVKMKEKGDIPEGYSVSREKKERFSLILESASTNQTSMYLCASPKSTGDSNQPQHFGDGTRLSIL.

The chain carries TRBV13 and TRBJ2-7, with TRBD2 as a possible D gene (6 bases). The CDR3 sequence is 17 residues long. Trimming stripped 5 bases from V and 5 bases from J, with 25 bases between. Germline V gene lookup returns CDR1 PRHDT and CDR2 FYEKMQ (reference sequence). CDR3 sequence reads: CASSQGDGRAGRNEQYF. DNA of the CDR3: TGTGCCAGCAGCCAAGGGGACGGGCGTGCGGGGAGGAACGAGCAGTACTTC. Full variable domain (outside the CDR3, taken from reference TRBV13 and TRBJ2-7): AAGVIQSPRHLIKEKRETATLKCYPIPRHDTVYWYQQGPGQDPQFLISFYEKMQSDKGSIPDRFSAQQFSDYHSELNMSSLELGDSALYFCASSQGDGRAGRNEQYFGPGTRLTVT.

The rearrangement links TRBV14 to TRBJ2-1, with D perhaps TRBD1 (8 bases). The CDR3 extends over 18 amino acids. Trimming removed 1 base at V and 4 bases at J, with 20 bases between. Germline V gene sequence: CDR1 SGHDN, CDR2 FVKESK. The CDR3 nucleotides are TGTGCCAGCAGCCAAGCCCCCAGACAGGGGACTATTTACAATGAGCAGTTCTTC. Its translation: CASSQAPRQGTIYNEQFF.

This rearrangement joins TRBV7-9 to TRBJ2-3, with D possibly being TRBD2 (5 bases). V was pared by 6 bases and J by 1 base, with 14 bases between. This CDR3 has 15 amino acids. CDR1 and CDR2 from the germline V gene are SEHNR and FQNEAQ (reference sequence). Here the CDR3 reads CASSQGGLRTDTQYF. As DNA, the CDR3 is TGTGCCAGCAGTCAAGGCGGACTCCGCACAGATACGCAGTATTTT.

Written as DNA, the CDR3 is TGTGCCAGCAGTTTTAAAGTTGCAGTTGAAGCTTTCTTT. Residues: CASSFKVAVEAFF. This chain joins TRBV28 and TRBJ1-1; D unresolved. V lost 3 bases and J 7 bases, leaving 12 bases between the germline ends. This CDR3 is built from 13 residues. CDR1 is MDHEN and CDR2 is SYDVKM in the germline V gene. The whole variable domain, filled in from reference TRBV28 and TRBJ1-1, reads DVKVTQSSRYLVKRTGEKVFLECVQDMDHENMFWYRQDPGLGLRLIYFSYDVKMKEKGDIPEGYSVSREKKERFSLILESASTNQTSMYLCASSFKVAVEAFFGQGTRLTVV.

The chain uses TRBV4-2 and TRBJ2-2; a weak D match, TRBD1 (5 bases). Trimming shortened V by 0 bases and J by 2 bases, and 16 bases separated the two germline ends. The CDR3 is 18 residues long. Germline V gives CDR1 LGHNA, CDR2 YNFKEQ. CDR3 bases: TGTGCCAGCAGCCAAGATTATGAGGACACCTATAACACCGGGGAGCTGTTTTTT. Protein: CASSQDYEDTYNTGELFF.

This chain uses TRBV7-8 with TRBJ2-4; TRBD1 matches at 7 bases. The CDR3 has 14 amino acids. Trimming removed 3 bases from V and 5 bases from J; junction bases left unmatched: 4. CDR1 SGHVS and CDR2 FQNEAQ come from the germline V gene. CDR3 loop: CASSFPGTENIQYF. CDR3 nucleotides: TGTGCCAGCAGCTTCCCCGGGACAGAAAACATTCAGTACTTC.

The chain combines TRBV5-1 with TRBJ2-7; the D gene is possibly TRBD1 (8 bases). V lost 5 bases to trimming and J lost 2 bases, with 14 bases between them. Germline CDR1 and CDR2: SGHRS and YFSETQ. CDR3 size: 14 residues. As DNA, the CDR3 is TGCGCCAGCAGTCGGGAGGACAGGGCCTACGAGCAGTACTTC. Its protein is CASSREDRAYEQYF.

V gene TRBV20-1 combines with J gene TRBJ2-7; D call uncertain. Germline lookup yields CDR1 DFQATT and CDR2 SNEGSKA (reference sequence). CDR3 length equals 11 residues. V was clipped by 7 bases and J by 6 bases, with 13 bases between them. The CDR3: CSVSTVSEQYF. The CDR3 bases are TGCAGTGTTAGCACGGTGTCCGAGCAGTACTTC.

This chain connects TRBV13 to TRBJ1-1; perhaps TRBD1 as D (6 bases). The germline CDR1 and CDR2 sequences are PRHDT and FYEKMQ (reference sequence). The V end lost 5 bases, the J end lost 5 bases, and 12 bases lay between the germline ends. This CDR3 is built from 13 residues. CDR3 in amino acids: CASSRYRETEAFF. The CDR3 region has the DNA TGTGCCAGCAGCCGCTACAGGGAGACTGAAGCTTTCTTT.

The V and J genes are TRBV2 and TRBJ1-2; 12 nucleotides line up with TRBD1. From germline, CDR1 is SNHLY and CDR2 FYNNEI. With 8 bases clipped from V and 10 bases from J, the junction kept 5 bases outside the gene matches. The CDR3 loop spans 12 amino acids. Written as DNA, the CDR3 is TGTGCCAGCGGATTGGGACAGGGGGCCTACACCTTC. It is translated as CASGLGQGAYTF.

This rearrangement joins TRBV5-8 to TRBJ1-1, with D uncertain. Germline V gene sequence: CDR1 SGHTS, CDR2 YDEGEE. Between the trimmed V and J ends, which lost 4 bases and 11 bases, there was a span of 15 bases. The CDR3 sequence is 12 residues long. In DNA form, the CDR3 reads TGTGCCAGCAGCCCCAGGAGGGCTTGGGCTTTCTTT. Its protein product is CASSPRRAWAFF.

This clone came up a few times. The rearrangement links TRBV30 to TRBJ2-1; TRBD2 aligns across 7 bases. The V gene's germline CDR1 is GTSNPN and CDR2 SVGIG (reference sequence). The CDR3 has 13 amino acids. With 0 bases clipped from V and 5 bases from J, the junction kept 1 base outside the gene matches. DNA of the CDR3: TGTGCCTGGAGTGTGGGGGGGAACAATGAGCAGTTCTTC. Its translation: CAWSVGGNNEQFF. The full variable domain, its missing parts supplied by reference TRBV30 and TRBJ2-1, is SQTIHQWPATLVQPVGSPLSLECTVEGTSNPNLYWYRQAAGRGLQLLFYSVGIGQISSEVPQNLSASRPQDRQFILSSKKLLLSDSGFYLCAWSVGGNNEQFFGPGTRLTVL.

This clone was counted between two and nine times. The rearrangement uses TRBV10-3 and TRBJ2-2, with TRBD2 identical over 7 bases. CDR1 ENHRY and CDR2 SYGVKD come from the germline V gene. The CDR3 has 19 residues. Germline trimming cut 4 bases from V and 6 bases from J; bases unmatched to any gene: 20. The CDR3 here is CAISGSNRGVAGAAGELFF. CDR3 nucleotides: TGTGCCATCAGTGGATCTAATCGGGGAGTAGCGGGTGCGGCCGGGGAGCTGTTTTTT.